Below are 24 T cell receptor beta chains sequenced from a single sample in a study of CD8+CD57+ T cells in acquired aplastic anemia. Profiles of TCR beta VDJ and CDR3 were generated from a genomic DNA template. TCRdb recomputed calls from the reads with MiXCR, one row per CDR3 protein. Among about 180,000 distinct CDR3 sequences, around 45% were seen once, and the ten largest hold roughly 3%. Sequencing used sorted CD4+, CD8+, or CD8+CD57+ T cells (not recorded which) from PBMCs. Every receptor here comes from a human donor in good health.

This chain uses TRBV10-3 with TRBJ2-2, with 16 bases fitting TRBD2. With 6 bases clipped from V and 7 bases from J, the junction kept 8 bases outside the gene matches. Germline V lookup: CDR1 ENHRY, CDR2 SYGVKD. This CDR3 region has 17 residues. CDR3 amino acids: CAISVGTSGRADGELFF. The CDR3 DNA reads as TGTGCCATCAGCGTCGGGACTAGCGGGAGGGCCGACGGGGAGCTGTTTTTT.

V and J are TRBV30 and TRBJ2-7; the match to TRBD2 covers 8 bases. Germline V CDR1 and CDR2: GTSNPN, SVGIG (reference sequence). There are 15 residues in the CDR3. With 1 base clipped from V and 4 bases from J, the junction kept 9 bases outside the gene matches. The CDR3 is CAWSAGGRDLYEQYF. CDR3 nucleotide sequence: TGTGCCTGGAGTGCGGGGGGGCGGGACCTATACGAGCAGTACTTC.

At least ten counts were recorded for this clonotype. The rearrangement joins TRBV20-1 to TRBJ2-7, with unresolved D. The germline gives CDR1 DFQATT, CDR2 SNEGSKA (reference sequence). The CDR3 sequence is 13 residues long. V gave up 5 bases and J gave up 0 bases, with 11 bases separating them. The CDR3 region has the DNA TGCAGTGCTGCGGTCGCCTCCTCCTACGAGCAGTACTTC. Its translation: CSAAVASSYEQYF.

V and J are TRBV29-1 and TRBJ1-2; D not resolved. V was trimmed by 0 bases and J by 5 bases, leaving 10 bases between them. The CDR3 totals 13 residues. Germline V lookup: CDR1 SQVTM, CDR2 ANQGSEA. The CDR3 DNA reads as TGCAGCGTTGAAGATCCTGGCAGATATGGCTACACCTTC. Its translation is CSVEDPGRYGYTF.

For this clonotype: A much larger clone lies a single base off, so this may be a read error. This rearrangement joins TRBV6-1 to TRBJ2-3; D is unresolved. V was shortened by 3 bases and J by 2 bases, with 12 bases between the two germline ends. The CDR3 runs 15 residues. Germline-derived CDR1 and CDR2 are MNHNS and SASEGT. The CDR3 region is CASSDTPTATDTQYF. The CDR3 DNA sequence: TGTGCCAGCAGTGATACGCCTACGGCCACAGATACGCAGTATTTT.

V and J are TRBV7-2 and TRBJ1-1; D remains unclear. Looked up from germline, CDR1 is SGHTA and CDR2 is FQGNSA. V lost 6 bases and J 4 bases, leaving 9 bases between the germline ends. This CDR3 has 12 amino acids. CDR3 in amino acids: CASRQSLTEAFF. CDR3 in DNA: TGTGCCAGCAGGCAAAGTCTCACTGAAGCTTTCTTT.

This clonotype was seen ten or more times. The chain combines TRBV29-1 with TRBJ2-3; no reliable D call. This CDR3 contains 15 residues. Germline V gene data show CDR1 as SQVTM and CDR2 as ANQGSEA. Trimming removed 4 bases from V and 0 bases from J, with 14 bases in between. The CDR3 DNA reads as TGCAGCGTTGTATTGACTCATAGTAGCACAGATACGCAGTATTTT. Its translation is CSVVLTHSSTDTQYF.

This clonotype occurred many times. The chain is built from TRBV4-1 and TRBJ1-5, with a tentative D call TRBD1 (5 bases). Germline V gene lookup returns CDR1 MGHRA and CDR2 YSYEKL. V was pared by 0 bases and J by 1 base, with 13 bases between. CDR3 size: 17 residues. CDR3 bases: TGCGCCAGCAGCCAAGAAATCGGGGGTAGGAGCAATCAGCCCCAGCATTTT. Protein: CASSQEIGGRSNQPQHF.

The DNA of the CDR3 is TGCGCCAGCAGTTATCTTTCGGGACGGAACCAAGAGACCCAGTACTTC. As protein: CASSYLSGRNQETQYF. This chain joins TRBV10-2 and TRBJ2-5; D tentatively reads TRBD1 or TRBD2 (5 bases each). This CDR3 has 16 residues. Trimming took off 5 bases at V and 0 bases at J, with 16 bases between the two ends. Looked up from germline, CDR1 is WSHSY and CDR2 is SAAADI.

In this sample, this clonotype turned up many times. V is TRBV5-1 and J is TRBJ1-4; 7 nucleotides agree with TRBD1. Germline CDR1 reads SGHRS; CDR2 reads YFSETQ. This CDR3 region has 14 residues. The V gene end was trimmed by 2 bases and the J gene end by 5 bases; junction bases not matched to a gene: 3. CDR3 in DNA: TGCGCCAGCAGCTTCGGGACAGCAAATGAAAAACTGTTTTTT. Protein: CASSFGTANEKLFF.

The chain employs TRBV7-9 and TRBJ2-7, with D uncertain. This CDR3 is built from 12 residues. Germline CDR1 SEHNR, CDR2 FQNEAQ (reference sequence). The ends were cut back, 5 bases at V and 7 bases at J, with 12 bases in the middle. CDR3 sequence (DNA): TGTGCCAGCAGCCCCTCCCGTCTAGAGCAGTACTTC. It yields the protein CASSPSRLEQYF.

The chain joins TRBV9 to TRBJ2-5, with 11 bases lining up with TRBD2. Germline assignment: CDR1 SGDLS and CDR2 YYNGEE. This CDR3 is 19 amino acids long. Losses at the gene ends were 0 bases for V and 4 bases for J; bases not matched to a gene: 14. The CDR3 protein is CASSVGGLAGSLGGETQYF. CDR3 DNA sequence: TGTGCCAGCAGCGTAGGTGGACTAGCGGGTTCCCTGGGAGGAGAGACCCAGTACTTC.

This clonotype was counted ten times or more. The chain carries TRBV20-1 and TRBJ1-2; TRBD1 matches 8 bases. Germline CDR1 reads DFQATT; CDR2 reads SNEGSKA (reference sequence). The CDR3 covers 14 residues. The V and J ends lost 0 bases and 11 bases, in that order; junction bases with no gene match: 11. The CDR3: CSARDQGRGQGYTF. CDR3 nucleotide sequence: TGCAGTGCTAGAGATCAAGGCAGGGGGCAAGGATACACCTTC.

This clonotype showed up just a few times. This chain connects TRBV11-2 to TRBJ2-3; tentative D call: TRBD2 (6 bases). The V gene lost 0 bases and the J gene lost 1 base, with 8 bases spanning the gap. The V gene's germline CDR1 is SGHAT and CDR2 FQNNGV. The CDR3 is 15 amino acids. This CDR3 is CASSLDREGTDTQYF. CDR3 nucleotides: TGTGCCAGCAGCTTAGACAGGGAGGGCACAGATACGCAGTATTTT.

The CDR3 DNA reads as TGTGCCAGCAGCAGGAGGACAGAGACAGATACGCAGTATTTT. Its protein product is CASSRRTETDTQYF. The chain couples TRBV7-9 to TRBJ2-3; a possible D gene is TRBD1 (6 bases). The CDR3 is 14 amino acids. Germline CDR1 and CDR2: SEHNR and FQNEAQ (reference sequence). Trimming shortened V by 5 bases and J by 3 bases, and 12 bases separated the two germline ends.

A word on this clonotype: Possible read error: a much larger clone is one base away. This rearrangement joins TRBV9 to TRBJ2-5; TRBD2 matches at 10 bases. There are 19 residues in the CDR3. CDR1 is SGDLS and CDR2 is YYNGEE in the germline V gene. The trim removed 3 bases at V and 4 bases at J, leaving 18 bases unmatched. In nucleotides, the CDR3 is TGTGCCAGCAGCGCCGGAGAACAACCCGGACTAGCGGTACGAGAGACCCAGTACTTC. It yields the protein CASSAGEQPGLAVRETQYF.

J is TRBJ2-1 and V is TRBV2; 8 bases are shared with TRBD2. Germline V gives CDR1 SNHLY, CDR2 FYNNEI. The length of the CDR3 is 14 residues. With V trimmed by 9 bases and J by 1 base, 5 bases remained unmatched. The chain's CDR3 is CASNSGVSYNEQFF. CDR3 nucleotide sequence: TGTGCCAGTAATAGCGGGGTTTCCTACAATGAGCAGTTCTTC.

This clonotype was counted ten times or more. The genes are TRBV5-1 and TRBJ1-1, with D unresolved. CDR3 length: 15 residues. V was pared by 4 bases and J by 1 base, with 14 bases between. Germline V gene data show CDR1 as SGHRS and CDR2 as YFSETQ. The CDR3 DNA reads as TGCGCCAGCAGCCAAACCAGCCCAGGGAACACTGAAGCTTTCTTT. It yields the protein CASSQTSPGNTEAFF.

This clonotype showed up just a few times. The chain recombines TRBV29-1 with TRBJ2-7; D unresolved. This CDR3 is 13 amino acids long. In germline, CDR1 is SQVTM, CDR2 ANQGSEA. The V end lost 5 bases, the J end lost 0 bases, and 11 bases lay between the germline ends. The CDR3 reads CSVPGSSSYEQYF. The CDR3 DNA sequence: TGCAGCGTTCCCGGCTCTTCCTCCTACGAGCAGTACTTC.

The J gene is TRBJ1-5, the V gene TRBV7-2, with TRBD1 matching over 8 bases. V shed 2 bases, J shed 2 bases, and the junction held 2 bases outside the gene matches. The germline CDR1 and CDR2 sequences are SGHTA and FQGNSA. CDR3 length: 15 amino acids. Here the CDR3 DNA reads TGTGCCAGCAGCTTACTACAGGGGGGCAATCAGCCCCAGCATTTT. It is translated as CASSLLQGGNQPQHF.

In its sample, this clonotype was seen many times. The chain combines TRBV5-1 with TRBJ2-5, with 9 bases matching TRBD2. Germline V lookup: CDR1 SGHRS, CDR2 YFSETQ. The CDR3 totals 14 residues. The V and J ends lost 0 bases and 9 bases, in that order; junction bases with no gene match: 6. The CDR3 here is CASSLGYLAGAQYF. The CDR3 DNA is TGCGCCAGCAGCTTGGGCTACTTAGCGGGAGCCCAGTACTTC. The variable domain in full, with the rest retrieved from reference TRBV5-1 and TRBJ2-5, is KAGVTQTPRYLIKTRGQQVTLSCSPISGHRSVSWYQQTPGQGLQFLFEYFSETQRNKGNFPGRFSGRQFSNSRSEMNVSTLELGDSALYLCASSLGYLAGAQYFGPGTRLLVL.

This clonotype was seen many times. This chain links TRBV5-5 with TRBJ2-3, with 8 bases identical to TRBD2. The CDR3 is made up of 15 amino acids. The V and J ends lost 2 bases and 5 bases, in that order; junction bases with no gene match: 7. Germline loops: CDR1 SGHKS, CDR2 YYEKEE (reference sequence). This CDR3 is CASSFDGRALDTQYF. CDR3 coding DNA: TGTGCCAGCAGCTTCGACGGGAGGGCCTTAGATACGCAGTATTTT.

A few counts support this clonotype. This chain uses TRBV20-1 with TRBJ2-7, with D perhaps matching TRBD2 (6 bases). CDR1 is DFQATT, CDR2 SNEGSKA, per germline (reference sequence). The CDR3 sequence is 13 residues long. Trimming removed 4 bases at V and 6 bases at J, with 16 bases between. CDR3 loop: CSAKRPGASEQYF. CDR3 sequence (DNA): TGCAGTGCTAAGCGTCCGGGAGCTAGCGAGCAGTACTTC.

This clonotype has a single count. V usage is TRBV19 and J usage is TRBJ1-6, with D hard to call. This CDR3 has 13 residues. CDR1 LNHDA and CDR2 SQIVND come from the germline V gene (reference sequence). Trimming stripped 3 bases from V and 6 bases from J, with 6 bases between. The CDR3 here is CASSMTINSPLHF. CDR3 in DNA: TGTGCCAGTAGTATGACCATTAATTCACCCCTCCACTTT.